Given below is one TCR beta chain in context. In the authors' methods: Reference gene primer amplification yielded estimated nucleated cell counts. TCRdb's table, derived via immunoSEQ multiplex PCR, lists solely in-frame clones and lacks some. Clone size and V and J calls were adopted from that table, with D and trimming inferred from the DNA. The sample contains some 340,000 clones, about 85% of which appear only once. These data originate in a study of blood T cell repertoires in COVID-19. Study-wide context: Samples taken during acute and convalescent COVID-19 were collected in the United States, Italy and Spain.

Sequencing was performed on peripheral blood. The receptor comes from a woman under 30 with acute or convalescent COVID-19.

Here the CDR3 reads CASSDDREDQPQHF. The CDR3 nucleotides read TGTGCCAGCAGTGATGACAGGGAGGATCAGCCCCAGCATTTT. This chain links TRBV6-1 with TRBJ1-5; 7 nucleotides line up with TRBD1. The junction had 4 bases not matched to a gene; V was cut back by 3 bases and J by 5 bases. Germline V CDR1 and CDR2: MNHNS, SASEGT. The length of the CDR3 is 14 residues.